The 23 T cell receptor beta chains below all came from one sample that was sequenced in a study of blood T cells in healthy people across ages. Using a J-beta primer mix together with a sample-barcoded 5' primer, a second PCR was run for about 6 to 12 cycles. TCRdb re-analysed the 5' RACE reads in MiXCR, keeping a single row per CDR3 protein. The data show roughly 680,000 distinct CDR3 sequences, 49% seen once. Input material: blood. The receptors come from a woman aged 55-70 years in good health.

Note on this clonotype: One end of the junction fails to match germline, which may point to a read error. The chain is built from TRBV20-1 and TRBJ2-7; TRBD2 agrees at 12 bases. The CDR3 length is 14 residues. CDR1 is DFQATT and CDR2 is SNEGSKA in the germline V gene (reference sequence). CDR3 region: CSVRSSGRGDEQYF. The CDR3 bases are TGCAGTGTTAGATCTAGCGGGAGGGGGGACGAGCAGTACTTC.

To note about this clonotype: The junction and the germline gene differ at one end; a read error may be behind it. V gene TRBV20-1 combines with J gene TRBJ1-2; the D is unclear. This CDR3 region has 11 residues. CDR1 DFQATT and CDR2 SNEGSKA come from the germline V gene (reference sequence). The CDR3, as DNA: TGCAGTATCCCACAGAACTATGGCCACACCTTC. Its protein is CSIPQNYGHTF.

As concerns this clonotype: At one end the junction does not follow the germline gene, possibly because of a read error. This chain uses TRBV11-2 with TRBJ2-7; either TRBD1 or TRBD2 may fit D (6 bases each). The J call is doubtful: the DNA matches TRBJ2-5 better. Germline-derived CDR1 and CDR2 are SGHAT and FQNNGV. The CDR3 contains 20 residues. CDR3 in DNA: TGTGCCAGCAGCCCGGGGAGGTGGAATGTTCTTCAGGGGCTCCAACAGACCCAGTACTTC. The encoded protein is CASSPGRWNVLQGLQQTQYF.

The CDR3 region is CASRPGPKEEQYF. For the CDR3, the DNA is TGCGCCAGCAGACCGGGACCAAAGGAGGAGCAGTACTTC. The chain recombines TRBV5-1 with TRBJ2-5; D tentatively reads TRBD1 or TRBD2 (5 bases each). CDR3 length: 13 residues. Germline-derived CDR1 and CDR2 are SGHRS and YFSETQ. V was shortened by 5 bases and J by 11 bases, with 19 bases between the two germline ends. The full variable domain, completed using reference TRBV5-1 and TRBJ2-5, is KAGVTQTPRYLIKTRGQQVTLSCSPISGHRSVSWYQQTPGQGLQFLFEYFSETQRNKGNFPGRFSGRQFSNSRSEMNVSTLELGDSALYLCASRPGPKEEQYFGPGTRLLVL.

This clonotype has only a few counts. The J gene is TRBJ1-4, the V gene TRBV18; no definite D call. This CDR3 region has 15 residues. V was pared by 2 bases and J by 7 bases, with 14 bases between. Germline CDR1 is KGHSH and CDR2 is LQKENI. The CDR3 coding sequence is TGTGCCAGCTCACCAATGCCCCCAAAGGGTGAAAAACTGTTTTTT. Protein product: CASSPMPPKGEKLFF. Full variable domain (remainder filled in from reference TRBV18 and TRBJ1-4): NAGVMQNPRHLVRRRGQEARLRCSPMKGHSHVYWYRQLPEEGLKFMVYLQKENIIDESGMPKERFSAEFPKEGPSILRIQQVVRGDSAAYFCASSPMPPKGEKLFFGSGTQLSVL.

This clonotype has just a few counts. V and J are TRBV7-2 and TRBJ2-1, with unresolved D. Germline loops: CDR1 SGHTA, CDR2 FQGNSA. Trimming pared 4 bases from V and 2 bases from J, leaving 6 bases between. The CDR3 is made up of 13 amino acids. The CDR3 loop reads CASSSVAYNEQFF. For the CDR3, the DNA is TGTGCCAGCAGCTCCGTTGCCTACAATGAGCAGTTCTTC.

The chain has TRBV19 and TRBJ2-4; D is perhaps TRBD1 (5 bases). The CDR3 consists of 14 residues. CDR1 and CDR2 (germline): LNHDA, SQIVND (reference sequence). Deletions cut 6 bases from V and 5 bases from J, with 14 bases between. CDR3 bases: TGTGCCAGTAGCCATAGGGGCGCGGAAAACATTCAGTACTTC. Protein sequence: CASSHRGAENIQYF.

The chain couples TRBV15 to TRBJ2-5; TRBD1 is a possible D gene (6 bases). The CDR3 runs to 16 residues. Per the germline V gene, CDR1 is LNHNV and CDR2 is YYDKDF (reference sequence). V lost 0 bases, J lost 4 bases, and 15 bases lay in between. The CDR3 region is CATSRDRGKRAETQYF. The CDR3 nucleotides are TGTGCCACCAGCAGAGACAGGGGAAAACGGGCAGAGACCCAGTACTTC.

The genes are TRBV24-1 and TRBJ2-1; D is perhaps TRBD2 (5 bases). The V end lost 9 bases, the J end lost 10 bases, and 12 bases lay between the germline ends. Germline assignment: CDR1 KGHDR and CDR2 SFDVKD. The CDR3 sequence is 11 residues long. DNA for the CDR3: TGTGCCACCCGAGGGCAGCGGGAGCAGTTCTTC. It yields the protein CATRGQREQFF.

This clonotype was found many times. The chain links TRBV29-1 to TRBJ2-5; 12 bases are a match to TRBD2. Germline V gene sequence: CDR1 SQVTM, CDR2 ANQGSEA. Germline trimming cut 6 bases from V and 2 bases from J; bases unmatched to any gene: 1. The CDR3 has 13 amino acids. The CDR3 here is CSVGTSGQETQYF. Here the CDR3 DNA reads TGCAGCGTCGGGACTAGCGGGCAAGAGACCCAGTACTTC.

This chain links TRBV2 with TRBJ2-5; TRBD2 aligns across 8 bases. CDR1 is SNHLY and CDR2 is FYNNEI in the germline V gene. The trim removed 5 bases at V and 11 bases at J, leaving 19 bases unmatched. The CDR3 runs 16 residues. The CDR3 sequence: CASSRRGGDSGNAQYF. For the CDR3, the DNA is TGTGCCAGCAGTAGGAGGGGCGGCGATAGCGGGAATGCGCAGTACTTC.

The genes are TRBV10-3 and TRBJ2-7, with 10 positions matching TRBD2. The J segment lost 0 bases and the V segment lost 11 bases, leaving 4 bases of the junction unmatched. From germline, CDR1 is ENHRY and CDR2 SYGVKD. The CDR3 length is 13 residues. CDR3 DNA sequence: TGTGCCTCCATAGCGGGAGGCTCCTACGAGCAGTACTTC. It yields the protein CASIAGGSYEQYF.

As regards this clonotype: One end of the junction varies from germline; a read error may be responsible. The chain joins TRBV29-1 to TRBJ1-4; 7 nucleotides match TRBD1. In germline, CDR1 is SQVTM, CDR2 ANQGSEA. The CDR3 extends over 15 amino acids. Here the CDR3 DNA reads TGCAGCGTTGAGGCGGGGACAGCCAACAATGGAAAACTGTTTTTT. Protein sequence: CSVEAGTANNGKLFF.

This clonotype was recorded only once. This chain joins TRBV28 and TRBJ1-1; tentatively, D is TRBD1 (5 bases). Per the germline V gene, CDR1 is MDHEN and CDR2 is SYDVKM. CDR3 length equals 16 residues. V gave up 4 bases and J gave up 4 bases, with 19 bases separating them. Here the CDR3 reads CASSSPLKGLGTEAFF. The CDR3 nucleotides are TGTGCCAGCAGTTCCCCCCTTAAGGGGCTGGGCACTGAAGCTTTCTTT. Combining the CDR3 with reference TRBV28 and TRBJ1-1 gives the whole variable domain DVKVTQSSRYLVKRTGEKVFLECVQDMDHENMFWYRQDPGLGLRLIYFSYDVKMKEKGDIPEGYSVSREKKERFSLILESASTNQTSMYLCASSSPLKGLGTEAFFGQGTRLTVV.

The V and J genes are TRBV7-2 and TRBJ2-7; the D is unclear. Trimming pared 4 bases from V and 7 bases from J, leaving 23 bases between. Germline V gene sequence: CDR1 SGHTA, CDR2 FQGNSA. The CDR3 runs to 16 residues. The DNA of the CDR3 is TGTGCCAGCAGCTCCCCCGACTGGTACTCCTACAATGAGCAGTACTTC. It specifies CASSSPDWYSYNEQYF.

This chain connects TRBV20-1 to TRBJ2-2, with D maybe TRBD1 (6 bases). This CDR3 is built from 17 residues. V was clipped by 5 bases and J by 5 bases, with 24 bases between them. The germline V gene encodes CDR1 DFQATT and CDR2 SNEGSKA (reference sequence). CDR3 protein: CSAPNPEQGGRTGELFF. DNA for the CDR3: TGCAGTGCTCCAAACCCAGAACAGGGCGGTCGGACCGGGGAGCTGTTTTTT.

This clonotype came up a few times. V usage is TRBV7-2 and J usage is TRBJ2-2; D tentatively reads TRBD1 or TRBD2 (5 bases each). Germline CDR1 SGHTA, CDR2 FQGNSA. There are 16 residues in the CDR3. V gave up 5 bases and J gave up 1 base, with 14 bases separating them. This CDR3 is CASSRGPLGNTGELFF. CDR3 DNA sequence: TGTGCCAGCAGCCGGGGCCCCTTAGGGAACACCGGGGAGCTGTTTTTT.

The J gene is TRBJ2-1, the V gene TRBV28; 7 nucleotides line up with TRBD2. V trimming: 2 bases; J trimming: 5 bases; junction bases outside the gene matches: 6. CDR1 and CDR2 from the germline V gene are MDHEN and SYDVKM. The CDR3 contains 15 residues. This chain's CDR3 is CASSLIQRDNNEQFF. DNA for the CDR3: TGTGCCAGCAGTTTAATCCAGCGGGATAACAATGAGCAGTTCTTC.

The rearrangement joins TRBV20-1 to TRBJ2-3; the match to TRBD2 covers 11 bases. The CDR3 has 18 amino acids. Per the germline V gene, CDR1 is DFQATT and CDR2 is SNEGSKA (reference sequence). The V gene end was trimmed by 2 bases and the J gene end by 1 base; junction bases not matched to a gene: 11. The CDR3 protein is CSARHSGRAVWGTDTQYF. Written as DNA, the CDR3 is TGCAGTGCTAGACATAGCGGGAGGGCCGTGTGGGGCACAGATACGCAGTATTTT.

The chain combines TRBV11-1 with TRBJ2-1; 7 bases align to TRBD2. Germline CDR1 SGHAT, CDR2 FQDESV (reference sequence). Trimming cost V 8 bases and J 8 bases; bases outside gene matches: 12. The CDR3 spans 14 residues. The DNA for the CDR3 is TGTGCCAGCGCGGCTAGCGGAAGAAACGATGAGCAGTTCTTC. Translated, it gives CASAASGRNDEQFF.

This chain joins TRBV28 and TRBJ2-7, with 8 bases identical to TRBD1. The CDR3 spans 16 residues. Trimming took 5 bases from V and 4 from J; bases not matched to a gene: 13. CDR1 and CDR2 (germline): MDHEN, SYDVKM. CDR3: CASSRMDRAGGYEQYF. DNA for the CDR3: TGTGCCAGCAGTAGGATGGACAGGGCGGGCGGTTACGAGCAGTACTTC.

This clonotype occurred once. The rearrangement links TRBV10-3 to TRBJ2-3; the D call may be TRBD1 or TRBD2 (5 bases each). V was trimmed by 5 bases and J by 3 bases, leaving 12 bases between them. Germline values: CDR1 ENHRY, CDR2 SYGVKD. There are 14 residues in the CDR3. The CDR3 region is CAISSEGRTDTQYF. Written as DNA, the CDR3 is TGTGCCATCAGTTCCGAGGGGCGGACAGATACGCAGTATTTT.

The rearrangement joins TRBV5-1 to TRBJ1-1; D is unclear. V dropped 4 bases and J dropped 5 bases, with 15 bases sitting between them. This CDR3 spans 14 amino acids. CDR1 is SGHRS and CDR2 is YFSETQ in the germline V gene. CDR3 DNA: TGCGCCAGCAGCCCCCCGAACCTGGGGACTGAAGCTTTCTTT. It encodes CASSPPNLGTEAFF.